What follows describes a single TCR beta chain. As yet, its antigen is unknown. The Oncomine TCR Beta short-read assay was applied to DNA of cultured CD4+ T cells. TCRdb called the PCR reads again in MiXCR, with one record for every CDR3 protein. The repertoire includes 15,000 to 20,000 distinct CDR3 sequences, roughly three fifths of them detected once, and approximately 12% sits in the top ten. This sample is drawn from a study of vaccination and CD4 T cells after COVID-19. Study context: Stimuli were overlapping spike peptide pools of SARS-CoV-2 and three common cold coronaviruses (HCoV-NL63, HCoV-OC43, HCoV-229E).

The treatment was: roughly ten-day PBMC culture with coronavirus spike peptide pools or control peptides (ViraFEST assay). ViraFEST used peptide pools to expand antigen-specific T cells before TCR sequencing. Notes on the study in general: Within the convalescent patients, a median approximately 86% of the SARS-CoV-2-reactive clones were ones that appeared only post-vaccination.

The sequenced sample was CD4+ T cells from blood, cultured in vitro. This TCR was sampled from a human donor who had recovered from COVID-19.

The CDR3 here is CSAGGATGGYTF. The DNA of the CDR3 is TGCAGTGCTGGGGGTGCGACTGGGGGCTACACCTTC. V gene TRBV20-1 combines with J gene TRBJ1-2, with a tentative D call TRBD1 (5 bases). Trimming stripped 5 bases from V and 8 bases from J, with 15 bases between. Germline assignment: CDR1 DFQATT and CDR2 SNEGSKA (reference sequence). The CDR3 is made up of 12 amino acids.